This TCR beta chain was found in a study of human versus mouse CDR3 diversity and MHC coevolution. Findings and caveats of the study: Human CDR3s averaged more deletions and insertions than mouse CDR3s.

A note on this clone: What it binds is unknown.

Germline loops: CDR1 SGHAT, CDR2 FQNNGV. The CDR3 loop spans 16 amino acids. The V gene end was trimmed by 2 bases and the J gene end by 9 bases; junction bases not matched to a gene: 12. Sequencing used immunoSEQ multiplex PCR; TCRdb keeps in-frame clones, though not all of them. The sample lists tens of thousands of clones, approximately 94% occurring once. The genes are TRBV11-2 and TRBJ2-3, with 9 bases that match TRBD2. What was sequenced was naive CD4+ T cells from blood. Subset noted: CD45RO-negative CD62L-positive naive CD4 T cells. The clonotype comes from a person in their sixties or seventies in good health. CDR3 in DNA: TGTGCCAGCAGCTTAACCCTTAGCGGGAGTGGAGAAACGCAGTATTTT. It translates to CASSLTLSGSGETQYF.